The 28 T cell receptor beta chains below were found in one sample sequenced in a study of regulatory T cells in long-lasting Graves disease. Stated time point: persistent/refractory GD, antithyroid drugs over 5 years with positive TRAb. The authors made the TCR library using RNA they extracted from PBMCs. HTBI primers from iRepertoire and Arm-PCR of CDR3 regions yielded the TCR beta libraries. TCRdb re-called the multiplex PCR reads through MiXCR, storing one row per CDR3 protein. The sample gives roughly 400,000 distinct CDR3 sequences, less than 25% of which show up once; less than 25% is in the top ten. Specimen: peripheral blood mononuclear cells (PBMCs), collected when the disease was refractory, from a patient treated with antithyroid drugs. These receptors all stem from a female donor with Graves disease.

This clonotype was seen a few times. For the CDR3, the DNA is TGTGCCAGCAGCCAAGTCCAGGGCGGGAACACTGAAGCTTTCTTT. Translated: CASSQVQGGNTEAFF. The chain employs TRBV4-2 and TRBJ1-1; D is possibly TRBD1 (5 bases). CDR1 is LGHNA, CDR2 YNFKEQ, per germline. The CDR3 is 15 residues long. V was clipped by 1 base and J by 1 base, with 10 bases between them.

Ten or more counts support this clonotype. The V gene is TRBV10-3, the J gene TRBJ1-2; the match to TRBD1 covers 9 bases. Germline assignment: CDR1 ENHRY and CDR2 SYGVKD. The CDR3 sequence is 12 residues long. V shed 11 bases, J shed 8 bases, and the junction held 9 bases outside the gene matches. The CDR3 coding sequence is TGTGCCCTCCGGACAGGGGATTTCGGCTACACCTTC. This gives the protein CALRTGDFGYTF.

This clonotype was detected many times. The chain links TRBV6-5 to TRBJ2-5, with a weak D call TRBD2 (6 bases). V shed 2 bases and J shed 1 base, with 8 bases lying between them. The CDR3 is made up of 14 amino acids. Per the germline V gene, CDR1 is MNHEY and CDR2 is SVGAGI. The CDR3 coding sequence is TGTGCCAGCAGTTACGGGGGGAGCCAAGAGACCCAGTACTTC. This sequence encodes CASSYGGSQETQYF.

This clonotype was detected many times. This chain connects TRBV7-2 to TRBJ2-5; 9 bases agree with TRBD2. This CDR3 contains 15 residues. The germline V gene has CDR1 SGHTA and CDR2 FQGNSA. The ends lost 4 bases at V and 4 bases at J; junction bases unmatched: 7. The CDR3, as DNA: TGTGCCAGCAGCTCACAAACGGGACTAGCAGAGACCCAGTACTTC. Protein product: CASSSQTGLAETQYF. The entire variable domain, with the rest obtained from reference TRBV7-2 and TRBJ2-5, is as follows: GAGVSQSPSNKVTEKGKDVELRCDPISGHTALYWYRQSLGQGLEFLIYFQGNSAPDKSGLPSDRFSAERTGGSVSTLTIQRTQQEDSAVYLCASSSQTGLAETQYFGPGTRLLVL.

A few counts support this clonotype. The chain recombines TRBV5-4 with TRBJ2-5, with a weak D call TRBD2 (5 bases). CDR3 length: 15 residues. Trimming stripped 0 bases from V and 0 bases from J, with 9 bases between. Looked up from germline, CDR1 is SGHNT and CDR2 is YYREEE (reference sequence). The CDR3 bases are TGTGCCAGCAGCTTGGTACCAGCGGACCAAGAGACCCAGTACTTC. Its translation: CASSLVPADQETQYF.

This clonotype turned up a few times. The chain recombines TRBV6-1 with TRBJ1-1; D gene unclear. The CDR3 is 15 amino acids. Deletions cut 5 bases from V and 2 bases from J, with 15 bases between. CDR1 and CDR2 (germline): MNHNS, SASEGT. The CDR3: CASSTRARANTEAFF. Written as DNA, the CDR3 is TGTGCCAGCAGTACCCGGGCCAGAGCTAACACTGAAGCTTTCTTT.

In its sample, this clonotype was seen many times. J is TRBJ2-7 and V is TRBV6-1; 7 bases match TRBD1. The CDR3 runs 13 residues. After removal of 4 bases from V and 5 bases from J, the junction contained 5 bases not matched to a gene. CDR1 is MNHNS and CDR2 is SASEGT in the germline V gene. CDR3 sequence: CASSAQGLNEQYF. Written as DNA, the CDR3 is TGTGCCAGCAGTGCACAGGGGCTCAACGAGCAGTACTTC.

This CDR3 reads CASTPRQGGSNEEKLFF. DNA of the CDR3: TGTGCCAGCACCCCTCGACAGGGGGGGTCGAACGAGGAAAAACTGTTTTTT. The V and J genes are TRBV5-8 and TRBJ1-4; 9 positions agree with TRBD1. The germline V gene has CDR1 SGHTS and CDR2 YDEGEE. The CDR3 runs 17 residues. With V trimmed by 6 bases and J by 8 bases, 17 bases remained unmatched. Full variable domain (rest looked up from reference TRBV5-8 and TRBJ1-4): EAGVTQSPTHLIKTRGQQATLRCSPISGHTSVYWYQQALGLGLQFLLWYDEGEERNRGNFPPRFSGRQFPNYSSELNVNALELEDSALYLCASTPRQGGSNEEKLFFGSGTQLSVL.

The chain employs TRBV25-1 and TRBJ1-2; TRBD1 might be the D (6 bases). The V gene's germline CDR1 is MGHDK and CDR2 SYGVNS. Trimming took off 3 bases at V and 2 bases at J, with 13 bases between the two ends. The CDR3 sequence is 15 residues long. CDR3 bases: TGTGCCAGCAGTGACTACGGGGGGGCCAACTATGGCTACACCTTC. It is translated as CASSDYGGANYGYTF.

This clonotype showed up just a few times. The V gene is TRBV12-3 or TRBV12-4, the J gene TRBJ2-7; D might be TRBD2 (6 bases). The ends were cut back, 3 bases at V and 5 bases at J, with 11 bases in the middle. CDR3 length: 13 amino acids. CDR3 residues: CASSFYGGDEQYF. CDR3 DNA sequence: TGTGCCAGCAGTTTTTATGGAGGGGACGAGCAGTACTTC.

The table lists this clonotype with a few counts. The chain carries TRBV7-8 and TRBJ2-7; 8 positions match TRBD2. V dropped 2 bases and J dropped 4; count of bases not matched to a gene: 7. There are 15 residues in the CDR3. The germline V gene has CDR1 SGHVS and CDR2 FQNEAQ. The CDR3 region is CASSLSGEREYEQYF. For the CDR3, the DNA is TGTGCCAGCAGCTTAAGTGGCGAGCGGGAGTACGAGCAGTACTTC.

A few counts support this clonotype. This sequence joins TRBV14 and TRBJ2-2, with 7 bases that match TRBD2. This CDR3 contains 16 residues. The germline V gene has CDR1 SGHDN and CDR2 FVKESK. After removal of 1 base from V and 5 bases from J, the junction contained 7 bases not matched to a gene. The CDR3 nucleotides are TGTGCCAGCAGCCAAGCTAGCGGAACCCAAACCGGGGAGCTGTTTTTT. This encodes CASSQASGTQTGELFF.

The chain has TRBV7-2 and TRBJ1-4, with TRBD1 as a possible D gene (5 bases). The CDR3 has 15 residues. Germline V CDR1 and CDR2: SGHTA, FQGNSA. Trimming removed 5 bases at V and 8 bases at J, with 18 bases between. The CDR3 bases are TGTGCCAGCAGCCTCCCGGGGCTGCAAAACGAAAAACTGTTTTTT. It specifies CASSLPGLQNEKLFF.

This clonotype came up many times. V and J are TRBV28 and TRBJ1-1, with a possible D match to TRBD1 (5 bases). Per the germline V gene, CDR1 is MDHEN and CDR2 is SYDVKM. Trimming cost V 5 bases and J 4 bases, with 20 bases left between them. This CDR3 contains 16 residues. CDR3 DNA sequence: TGTGCCAGCAGTCGATTCCAAGGAGGGGTGGGCACTGAAGCTTTCTTT. Translation: CASSRFQGGVGTEAFF.

J is TRBJ1-6 and V is TRBV27; D unclear. CDR3 length equals 15 residues. V was cut by 3 bases and J by 9 bases, with 15 bases left in between. CDR1 is MNHEY and CDR2 is SMNVEV in the germline V gene (reference sequence). CDR3: CASSFTSADVSPLHF. The DNA of the CDR3 is TGTGCCAGCAGTTTTACTTCGGCTGACGTTTCACCCCTCCACTTT.

This clonotype was seen only a few times. The chain recombines TRBV12-3 or TRBV12-4 with TRBJ2-2; D may be TRBD1 (6 bases). V was cut by 6 bases and J by 3 bases, with 14 bases left in between. The CDR3 runs to 15 residues. The CDR3 nucleotides read TGTGCCAGCAGGACCTACAGGGTAGACACCGGGGAGCTGTTTTTT. It encodes CASRTYRVDTGELFF.

This clonotype has a handful of counts. The chain carries TRBV14 and TRBJ2-7; TRBD2 agrees at 13 bases. From germline, CDR1 is SGHDN and CDR2 FVKESK. After removal of 2 bases from V and 9 bases from J, the junction contained 10 bases not matched to a gene. This CDR3 has 16 residues. CDR3 nucleotides: TGTGCCAGCAGCCAACTGGGACTAGCGGGGCCTGGATGGCAGTACTTC. This gives the protein CASSQLGLAGPGWQYF.

The chain has TRBV28 and TRBJ2-1, with 8 bases matching TRBD2. CDR3 length: 14 residues. The V and J ends lost 10 bases and 7 bases, in that order; junction bases with no gene match: 12. The germline gives CDR1 MDHEN, CDR2 SYDVKM. This chain's CDR3 is CAIPAGSGKNEQFF. Here the CDR3 DNA reads TGTGCCATCCCGGCTGGTAGCGGGAAAAATGAGCAGTTCTTC.

This clonotype was seen only a few times. The J gene is TRBJ1-6, the V gene TRBV2; 8 positions match TRBD1. Per germline, CDR1 SNHLY and CDR2 FYNNEI. There are 17 residues in the CDR3. After removal of 4 bases from V and 7 bases from J, the junction contained 12 bases not matched to a gene. Written as DNA, the CDR3 is TGTGCCAGCAGTGTCGGGTCAGGGGGCGCAAAGAATTCACCCCTCCACTTT. As protein: CASSVGSGGAKNSPLHF.

This clonotype was seen ten or more times. The chain is built from TRBV6-5 and TRBJ2-7; a possible D gene is TRBD2 (6 bases). V gave up 0 bases and J gave up 3 bases, with 12 bases separating them. The CDR3 is 15 residues long. The germline V gene encodes CDR1 MNHEY and CDR2 SVGAGI. The DNA of the CDR3 is TGTGCCAGCAGTTACTCGCGGGGAGCGAACTACGAGCAGTACTTC. It encodes CASSYSRGANYEQYF.

This clonotype was counted ten times or more. V and J are TRBV20-1 and TRBJ1-2; the D gene is possibly TRBD1 (5 bases). There are 14 residues in the CDR3. From germline, CDR1 is DFQATT and CDR2 SNEGSKA (reference sequence). Trimming removed 6 bases at V and 2 bases at J, with 16 bases between. The CDR3 DNA is TGCAGTGCCTGGGCCGATGACAGCAACTATGGCTACACCTTC. Amino acid sequence: CSAWADDSNYGYTF.

This clonotype was counted between two and nine times. The chain links TRBV10-2 to TRBJ2-5, with a weak D call TRBD2 (6 bases). The germline V gene encodes CDR1 WSHSY and CDR2 SAAADI. V was pared by 3 bases and J by 4 bases, with 12 bases between. The CDR3 is 14 amino acids. This chain's CDR3 is CASSDVLAAETQYF. In nucleotides, the CDR3 is TGCGCCAGCAGTGATGTCTTAGCGGCAGAGACCCAGTACTTC.

About this clonotype itself: A junction boundary mismatches the germline segment, possibly from a read error. The chain joins TRBV20-1 to TRBJ2-4; D not certain. The length of the CDR3 is 15 residues. CDR1 is DFQATT and CDR2 is SNEGSKA in the germline V gene (reference sequence). The CDR3 DNA sequence: TGCAGTGCTAGAGATCTAAGGGTAGCCAAAAACATTCTGTACTTC. Amino acids: CSARDLRVAKNILYF.

This clonotype was counted ten times or more. CDR3 amino acids: CASSSGWVSAPSGYGYTF. Here the CDR3 DNA reads TGTGCCAGCAGTTCAGGTTGGGTGTCGGCCCCCTCGGGCTATGGCTACACCTTC. This chain links TRBV28 with TRBJ1-2; D unclear. V was cut by 4 bases and J by 4 bases, with 25 bases left in between. This CDR3 comprises 18 residues. CDR1 MDHEN and CDR2 SYDVKM come from the germline V gene.

This chain uses TRBV6-1 with TRBJ2-7; D unresolved. Germline loops: CDR1 MNHNS, CDR2 SASEGT. CDR3 length: 14 residues. V was cut by 6 bases and J by 6 bases, with 18 bases left in between. As DNA, the CDR3 is TGTGCCAGCAGCCCAGCCCCGACCAGTAGCGAGCAGTACTTC. Its translation is CASSPAPTSSEQYF.

This clonotype was counted many times. The chain combines TRBV20-1 with TRBJ2-5; the D gene could be TRBD1 or TRBD2 (5 bases each). Trimming took 1 base from V and 1 from J, leaving 13 bases between them. Germline CDR1 DFQATT, CDR2 SNEGSKA (reference sequence). The CDR3 is made up of 15 amino acids. CDR3 protein: CSARVGVVPQETQYF. The CDR3, as DNA: TGCAGTGCTAGAGTGGGGGTTGTGCCCCAAGAGACCCAGTACTTC.

This clonotype appeared many times. The gene calls are TRBV7-9 and TRBJ2-5; D is ambiguous. Per germline, CDR1 SEHNR and CDR2 FQNEAQ (reference sequence). The V gene lost 5 bases and the J gene lost 1 base, with 11 bases spanning the gap. The CDR3 covers 14 residues. Here the CDR3 reads CASSQGRIQETQYF. CDR3 nucleotides: TGTGCCAGCAGCCAAGGTAGAATCCAAGAGACCCAGTACTTC.

This clonotype was recorded many times. This chain connects TRBV5-1 to TRBJ2-7; possible D gene TRBD1, 6 bases. Germline values: CDR1 SGHRS, CDR2 YFSETQ. This CDR3 is 13 amino acids long. Trimming took off 4 bases at V and 3 bases at J, with 11 bases between the two ends. DNA of the CDR3: TGCGCCAGCAGCATAACAGGGATCTACGAGCAGTACTTC. Its protein is CASSITGIYEQYF.